Listed below are T cell receptor beta chains from one sample, sequenced in a study of cytotoxic CD8 clonotypes in ibrutinib-treated CLL. Method: immunoSEQ multiplex PCR; TCRdb's copy keeps in-frame clones and lacks some. Found here are some 150,000 clones, more than 75% of them singletons; the top ten hold about 7.6%. The sample consisted of PBMCs, taken after 36 months of ibrutinib treatment. The receptor source for this set is a human donor with chronic lymphocytic leukemia. Both conserved end residues are part of each CDR3. Each record gives: V gene, D gene, clone size, J gene, CDR3 DNA, CDR3 protein. The D gene is left open where the match is weak. A row's size may be missing; if present it is once, few, many or a size class.

v_call: TRBV15; d_call: TRBD1; clone_size: .; j_call: TRBJ1-6; cdr3_nt: TGTGCCACCAGCACCAGACAGGGGGAGATTTCACCCCTCCACTTT; cdr3_aa: CATSTRQGEISPLHF
v_call: TRBV18; d_call: .; clone_size: .; j_call: TRBJ1-5; cdr3_nt: TGTGCCAGCTCACCACCGGCGGGCGGGGGAGGCCAGCCCCAGCATTTT; cdr3_aa: CASSPPAGGGGQPQHF
v_call: TRBV30; d_call: .; clone_size: .; j_call: TRBJ2-7; cdr3_nt: TGTGCCTGGAGTGTACTGGGGGGGCCCTACGAGCAGTACTTC; cdr3_aa: CAWSVLGGPYEQYF
v_call: TRBV25-1; d_call: TRBD1; clone_size: .; j_call: TRBJ2-1; cdr3_nt: TGTGCCAGCAGCCAGACAGGGATTAGGTACAATGAGCAGTTCTTC; cdr3_aa: CASSQTGIRYNEQFF
v_call: TRBV6-5; d_call: .; clone_size: .; j_call: TRBJ2-2; cdr3_nt: TGTGCCAGCAGTTCGCCGGGACGAGAGAACACCGGGGAGCTGTTTTTT; cdr3_aa: CASSSPGRENTGELFF
v_call: TRBV27; d_call: .; clone_size: .; j_call: TRBJ2-1; cdr3_nt: TGTGCCAGCAGTACCCTGACAGGACACTCCTACAATGAGCAGTTCTTC; cdr3_aa: CASSTLTGHSYNEQFF
v_call: TRBV6-1; d_call: .; clone_size: .; j_call: TRBJ2-5; cdr3_nt: TGTGCCAGCAGTGCTGGACTATCCTCAGAGACCCAGTACTTC; cdr3_aa: CASSAGLSSETQYF
v_call: TRBV2; d_call: .; clone_size: .; j_call: TRBJ2-1; cdr3_nt: TGTGCCACCCAAACCAAGCGGAGCTGGTCCTACAATGAGCAGTTCTTC; cdr3_aa: CATQTKRSWSYNEQFF
v_call: TRBV5-1; d_call: .; clone_size: .; j_call: TRBJ2-1; cdr3_nt: TGCGCCAGCAACACAGGGATGGGAAATGGCAATGAGCAGTTCTTC; cdr3_aa: CASNTGMGNGNEQFF
v_call: TRBV7-9; d_call: .; clone_size: .; j_call: TRBJ1-1; cdr3_nt: TGTGCCAGCAGCCCAACTTATGAGCACATGAACACTGAAGCTTTCTTT; cdr3_aa: CASSPTYEHMNTEAFF
v_call: TRBV7-8; d_call: .; clone_size: once; j_call: TRBJ1-6; cdr3_nt: TGTGCCAGCAGCCCGGGCTGGGGGATCTCTTATTCACCCCTCCACTTT; cdr3_aa: CASSPGWGISYSPLHF
v_call: TRBV30; d_call: TRBD1; clone_size: few; j_call: TRBJ1-6; cdr3_nt: TGTGCCCGAGATGGACAGGGGATCCTACAAACCTTAGGGTCACCCCTCCACTTT; cdr3_aa: CARDGQGILQTLGSPLHF
v_call: TRBV4-2; d_call: .; clone_size: .; j_call: TRBJ2-3; cdr3_nt: TGTGCCAGCAGCCAAGCTACCGACACAGATACGCAGTATTTT; cdr3_aa: CASSQATDTDTQYF
v_call: TRBV18; d_call: .; clone_size: once; j_call: TRBJ2-7; cdr3_nt: TGTGCCAGCTCACCAGGACAAACCTACGAGCAGTACTTC; cdr3_aa: CASSPGQTYEQYF
v_call: TRBV7-7; d_call: .; clone_size: .; j_call: TRBJ1-4; cdr3_nt: TGTGCCAGCAGTTTCGACAGGAATGAAAAACTGTTTTTT; cdr3_aa: CASSFDRNEKLFF
v_call: TRBV5-1; d_call: TRBD2; clone_size: .; j_call: TRBJ2-7; cdr3_nt: TGCGCCAGCAGCTTGAGTCTAGCGGGAGTTGGGCGCGGCGAGCAGTACTTC; cdr3_aa: CASSLSLAGVGRGEQYF
v_call: TRBV6-5; d_call: .; clone_size: .; j_call: TRBJ2-5; cdr3_nt: TGTGCCAGCACATCAAGGGAGACCCAGTACTTC; cdr3_aa: CASTSRETQYF
v_call: TRBV4-1; d_call: .; clone_size: .; j_call: TRBJ1-2; cdr3_nt: TGCGCCAGCAGCCGAACAGGCCGGATAAACTATGGCTACACCTTC; cdr3_aa: CASSRTGRINYGYTF
v_call: TRBV5-4; d_call: TRBD1; clone_size: .; j_call: TRBJ1-3; cdr3_nt: TGTGCCAGCAGCAAGACAGGGGCAGGAAACACCATATATTTT; cdr3_aa: CASSKTGAGNTIYF
v_call: TRBV15; d_call: .; clone_size: few; j_call: TRBJ2-7; cdr3_nt: TGTGCCACCAGCAGAAACCCGGGCTACGAGCAGTACTTC; cdr3_aa: CATSRNPGYEQYF
v_call: TRBV7-3; d_call: .; clone_size: .; j_call: TRBJ2-1; cdr3_nt: TGTGCCAGCAGCTTTGGTCTTTACTACAATGAGCAGTTCTTC; cdr3_aa: CASSFGLYYNEQFF
v_call: TRBV18; d_call: TRBD2; clone_size: .; j_call: TRBJ2-1; cdr3_nt: TGTGCCAGCTCCCCCGGGACTAGCTCCTACAATGAGCAGTTCTTC; cdr3_aa: CASSPGTSSYNEQFF
v_call: TRBV6-1; d_call: .; clone_size: few; j_call: TRBJ1-2; cdr3_nt: TGTGCCAGTTACCAGGGCTATGGCTACACCTTC; cdr3_aa: CASYQGYGYTF
v_call: TRBV4-1; d_call: .; clone_size: .; j_call: TRBJ2-2; cdr3_nt: TGCGCCAGCAGCCAAGGCAGGGCACGAAAGAACACCGGGGAGCTGTTTTTT; cdr3_aa: CASSQGRARKNTGELFF
v_call: TRBV7-9; d_call: TRBD2; clone_size: .; j_call: TRBJ2-1; cdr3_nt: TGTGCCAGCAGCTTAGCAGGGACTAGCGGGAGGATGAAGTTCTTC; cdr3_aa: CASSLAGTSGRMKFF
v_call: TRBV5-1; d_call: .; clone_size: .; j_call: TRBJ2-2; cdr3_nt: TGCGCCAGCAGCTTCGACTTCGCGGGCACCGGGGAGCTGTTTTTT; cdr3_aa: CASSFDFAGTGELFF
v_call: TRBV11-2; d_call: TRBD2; clone_size: .; j_call: TRBJ2-1; cdr3_nt: TGTGCCAGCAGAAGTTGGACTAGCGCCTACAATGAGCAGTTCTTC; cdr3_aa: CASRSWTSAYNEQFF
v_call: TRBV5-6; d_call: .; clone_size: .; j_call: TRBJ2-3; cdr3_nt: TGTGCCAGCAGCTTGGGCGGGTTAGGCACAGATACGCAGTATTTT; cdr3_aa: CASSLGGLGTDTQYF
v_call: TRBV6-5; d_call: .; clone_size: .; j_call: TRBJ2-7; cdr3_nt: TGTGCCAGCAGTTACTCGGTGGCCTACGAGCAGTACTTC; cdr3_aa: CASSYSVAYEQYF
v_call: TRBV11-2; d_call: .; clone_size: .; j_call: TRBJ1-2; cdr3_nt: TGTGCCGGCCCGGGCGGGCCCGACTATGGCTACACCTTC; cdr3_aa: CAGPGGPDYGYTF
v_call: TRBV9; d_call: .; clone_size: .; j_call: TRBJ1-2; cdr3_nt: TGTGCCAGCAGCGTAGTTCCGGGCACCTATGGCTACACCTTC; cdr3_aa: CASSVVPGTYGYTF
v_call: TRBV11-3; d_call: .; clone_size: .; j_call: TRBJ2-1; cdr3_nt: TGTGCCAGCAGCTTAGTTCAGGGGAATGGTAATGAGCAGTTCTTC; cdr3_aa: CASSLVQGNGNEQFF
v_call: TRBV28; d_call: .; clone_size: few; j_call: TRBJ2-7; cdr3_nt: TGTGCCAGCAGTTTGCAAATAGGAGGACACGAGCAGTACTTC; cdr3_aa: CASSLQIGGHEQYF
v_call: TRBV29-1; d_call: .; clone_size: once; j_call: TRBJ1-5; cdr3_nt: TGCAGCGTTAAACGGGATAGCAATCAGCCCCAGCATTTT; cdr3_aa: CSVKRDSNQPQHF
v_call: TRBV5-1; d_call: TRBD1; clone_size: .; j_call: TRBJ2-2; cdr3_nt: TGCGCCAGCAGCTTGGGGAGCGGCGGGACAGGGAACACCGGGGAGCTGTTTTTT; cdr3_aa: CASSLGSGGTGNTGELFF
v_call: TRBV9; d_call: .; clone_size: .; j_call: TRBJ1-2; cdr3_nt: TGTGCCAGCAGCAGGAGAGACTATGGCTACACCTTC; cdr3_aa: CASSRRDYGYTF
v_call: TRBV9; d_call: .; clone_size: once; j_call: TRBJ2-3; cdr3_nt: TGTGCCAGCAGCGTACGGTCCACAGATACGCAGTATTTT; cdr3_aa: CASSVRSTDTQYF
v_call: TRBV10-3; d_call: .; clone_size: .; j_call: TRBJ2-7; cdr3_nt: TGTGCCATCAGCTTGGACTACTCCTACGAGCAGTACTTC; cdr3_aa: CAISLDYSYEQYF
v_call: TRBV19; d_call: .; clone_size: few; j_call: TRBJ1-1; cdr3_nt: TGTGCCAGTATCCAGGGCACGAACACTGAAGCTTTCTTT; cdr3_aa: CASIQGTNTEAFF
v_call: TRBV19; d_call: .; clone_size: .; j_call: TRBJ2-2; cdr3_nt: TGTGCCAGTAGTCTTAGGGGGACTCTTTACACCGGGGAGCTGTTTTTT; cdr3_aa: CASSLRGTLYTGELFF
v_call: TRBV4-1; d_call: TRBD1; clone_size: .; j_call: TRBJ2-7; cdr3_nt: TGCGCCAGCAGCCAAACAGGGGGCACGGGCGAGCAGTACTTC; cdr3_aa: CASSQTGGTGEQYF
v_call: TRBV5-1; d_call: TRBD2; clone_size: .; j_call: TRBJ2-7; cdr3_nt: TGCGCCAGCAGCTTGACGACTAGCGGGGCCTACGAGCAGTACTTC; cdr3_aa: CASSLTTSGAYEQYF
v_call: TRBV5-6; d_call: .; clone_size: few; j_call: TRBJ2-2; cdr3_nt: TGTGCCAGCAGCTTGGTCCCCGGGGAGCTGTTTTTT; cdr3_aa: CASSLVPGELFF
v_call: TRBV28; d_call: TRBD1; clone_size: .; j_call: TRBJ2-3; cdr3_nt: TGTGCCAGCAGAGGGGCAGGGGGCCCAGATACGCAGTATTTT; cdr3_aa: CASRGAGGPDTQYF
v_call: TRBV19; d_call: .; clone_size: .; j_call: TRBJ1-6; cdr3_nt: TGTGCCAGTAGTATAGATCCCTTTCCGGAGGAGGAAGACAGTTCTTATAATTCACCCCTCCACTTT; cdr3_aa: CASSIDPFPEEEDSSYNSPLHF
v_call: TRBV5-8; d_call: TRBD1; clone_size: .; j_call: TRBJ1-5; cdr3_nt: TGTGCCAGCAGCTTGGGGTGGGCCAGGGGGGCCTATCAGCCCCAGCATTTT; cdr3_aa: CASSLGWARGAYQPQHF
v_call: TRBV7-7; d_call: TRBD2; clone_size: once; j_call: TRBJ2-1; cdr3_nt: TGTGCCAGCAGCTCTCTAGCGGGAGCGGCTGAGCAGTTCTTC; cdr3_aa: CASSSLAGAAEQFF
v_call: TRBV11-2; d_call: .; clone_size: few; j_call: TRBJ2-3; cdr3_nt: TGTGCCAGCAGGAGAGTGCGTTTAGTAGGGGAACCCCGCACAGATACGCAGTATTTT; cdr3_aa: CASRRVRLVGEPRTDTQYF
v_call: TRBV19; d_call: TRBD1; clone_size: .; j_call: TRBJ2-5; cdr3_nt: TGTGCCAGTAGAGAGACAGGGCTCGGACAAGAGACCCAGTACTTC; cdr3_aa: CASRETGLGQETQYF
v_call: TRBV4-1; d_call: .; clone_size: .; j_call: TRBJ1-2; cdr3_nt: TGCGCCAGCAGCCTAATCACACAGGCTTATGGCTACACCTTC; cdr3_aa: CASSLITQAYGYTF